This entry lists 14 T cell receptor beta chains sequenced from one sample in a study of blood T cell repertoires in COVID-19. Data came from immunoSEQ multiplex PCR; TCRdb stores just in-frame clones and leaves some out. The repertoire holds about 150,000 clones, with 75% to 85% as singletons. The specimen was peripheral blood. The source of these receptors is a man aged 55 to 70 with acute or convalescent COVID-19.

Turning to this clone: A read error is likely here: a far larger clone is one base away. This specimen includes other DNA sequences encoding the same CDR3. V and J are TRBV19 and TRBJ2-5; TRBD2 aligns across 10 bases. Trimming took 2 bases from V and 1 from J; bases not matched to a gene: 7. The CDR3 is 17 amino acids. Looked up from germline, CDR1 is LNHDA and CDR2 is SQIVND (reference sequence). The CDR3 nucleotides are TGTGCCAGTAGTATACTAGCGGGGGCGGGGGCCCAAGAGACCCAGTACTTC. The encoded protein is CASSILAGAGAQETQYF.

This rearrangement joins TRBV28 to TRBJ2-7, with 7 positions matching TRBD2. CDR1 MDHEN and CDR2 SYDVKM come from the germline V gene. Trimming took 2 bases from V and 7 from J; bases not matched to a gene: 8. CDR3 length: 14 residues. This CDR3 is CASSLPREHGEQYF. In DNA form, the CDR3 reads TGTGCCAGCAGTTTACCGCGGGAGCATGGAGAGCAGTACTTC.

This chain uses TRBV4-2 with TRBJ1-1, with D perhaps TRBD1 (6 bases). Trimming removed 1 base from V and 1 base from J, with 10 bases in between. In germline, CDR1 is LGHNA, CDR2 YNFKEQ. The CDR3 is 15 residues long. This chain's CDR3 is CASSQGSDRNTEAFF. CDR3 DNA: TGTGCCAGCAGCCAAGGATCGGACAGGAACACTGAAGCTTTCTTT.

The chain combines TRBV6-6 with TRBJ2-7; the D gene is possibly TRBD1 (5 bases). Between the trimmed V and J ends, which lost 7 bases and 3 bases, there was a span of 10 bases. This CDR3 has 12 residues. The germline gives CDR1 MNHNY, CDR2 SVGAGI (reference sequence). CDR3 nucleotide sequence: TGTGCCAGCAACGGTCAGGGCTACGAGCAGTACTTC. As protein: CASNGQGYEQYF.

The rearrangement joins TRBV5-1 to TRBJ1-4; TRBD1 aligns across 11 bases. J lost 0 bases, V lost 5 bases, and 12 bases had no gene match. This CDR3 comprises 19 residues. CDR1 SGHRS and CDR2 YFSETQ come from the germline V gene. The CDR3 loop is CASSSTPGTGGTTNEKLFF. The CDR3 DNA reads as TGCGCCAGCAGTTCTACCCCCGGGACAGGGGGAACAACTAATGAAAAACTGTTTTTT.

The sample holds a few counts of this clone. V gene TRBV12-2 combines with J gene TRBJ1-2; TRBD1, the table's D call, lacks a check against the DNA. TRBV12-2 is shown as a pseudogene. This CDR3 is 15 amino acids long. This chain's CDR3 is CASRSPDRANYGYTF. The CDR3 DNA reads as TGTGCAAGTCGCTCTCCGGACAGAGCTAACTATGGCTACACCTTC.

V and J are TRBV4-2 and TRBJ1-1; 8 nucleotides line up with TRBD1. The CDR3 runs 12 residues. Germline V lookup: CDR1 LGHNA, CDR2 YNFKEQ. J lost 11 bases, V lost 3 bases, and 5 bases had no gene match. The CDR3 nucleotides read TGTGCCAGCAGCCAGCAGGGGGCGCAGGCTTTCTTT. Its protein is CASSQQGAQAFF.

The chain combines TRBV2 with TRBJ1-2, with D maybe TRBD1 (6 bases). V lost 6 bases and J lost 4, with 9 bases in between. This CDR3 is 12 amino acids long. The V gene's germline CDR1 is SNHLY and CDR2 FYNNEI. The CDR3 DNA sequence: TGTGCCAGCAGGAACAGGGCCTATGGCTACACCTTC. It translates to CASRNRAYGYTF. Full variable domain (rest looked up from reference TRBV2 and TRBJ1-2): EPEVTQTPSHQVTQMGQEVILRCVPISNHLYFYWYRQILGQKVEFLVSFYNNEISEKSEIFDDQFSVERPDGSNFTLKIRSTKLEDSAMYFCASRNRAYGYTFGSGTRLTVV.

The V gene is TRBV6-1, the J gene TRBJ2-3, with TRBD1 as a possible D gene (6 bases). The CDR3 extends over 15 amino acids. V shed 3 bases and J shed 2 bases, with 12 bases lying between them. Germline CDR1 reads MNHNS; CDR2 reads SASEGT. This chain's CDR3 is CASSETGMITDTQYF. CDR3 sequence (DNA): TGTGCCAGCAGTGAGACAGGCATGATCACAGATACGCAGTATTTT.

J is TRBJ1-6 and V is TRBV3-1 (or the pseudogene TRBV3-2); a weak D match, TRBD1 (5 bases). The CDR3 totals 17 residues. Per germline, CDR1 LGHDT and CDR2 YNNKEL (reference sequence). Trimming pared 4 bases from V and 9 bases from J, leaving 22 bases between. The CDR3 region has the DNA TGTGCCAGCAGCCCTCCTGGGTTCTTTGGGGCCAGTTCACCCCTCCACTTT. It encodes CASSPPGFFGASSPLHF.

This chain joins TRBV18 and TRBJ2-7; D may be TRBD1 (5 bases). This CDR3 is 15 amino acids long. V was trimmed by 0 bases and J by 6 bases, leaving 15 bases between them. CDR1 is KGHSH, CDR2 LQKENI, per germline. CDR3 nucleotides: TGTGCCAGCTCACCACCCTCCAGGGCCCTCTCCGAGCAGTACTTC. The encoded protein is CASSPPSRALSEQYF.

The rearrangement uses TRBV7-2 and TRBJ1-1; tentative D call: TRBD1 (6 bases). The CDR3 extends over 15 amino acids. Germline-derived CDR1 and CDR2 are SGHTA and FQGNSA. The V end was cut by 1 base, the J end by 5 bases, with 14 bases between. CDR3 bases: TGTGCCAGCAGCTTAGTAGGACAGAGTCGGACTGAAGCTTTCTTT. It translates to CASSLVGQSRTEAFF.

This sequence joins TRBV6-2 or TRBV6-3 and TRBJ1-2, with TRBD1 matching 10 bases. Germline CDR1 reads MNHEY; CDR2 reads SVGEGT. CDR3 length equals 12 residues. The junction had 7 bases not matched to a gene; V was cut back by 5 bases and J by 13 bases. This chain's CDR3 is CASSHGQGDRTF. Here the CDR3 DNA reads TGTGCCAGCAGTCACGGACAGGGGGATCGCACCTTC.

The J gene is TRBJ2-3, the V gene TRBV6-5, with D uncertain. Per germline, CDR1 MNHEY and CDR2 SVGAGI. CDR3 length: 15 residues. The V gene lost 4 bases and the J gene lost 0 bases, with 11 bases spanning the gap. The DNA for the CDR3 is TGTGCCAGCAGTTCACTCCCAACTAGCACAGATACGCAGTATTTT. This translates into CASSSLPTSTDTQYF.